Listed below are T cell receptor beta chains from one sample, sequenced in a study of cytomegalovirus exposure and HLA in healthy donors. Measured with immunoSEQ multiplex PCR; TCRdb has only the in-frame clones, and not every one. The table includes fewer than 140,000 clones, about 88% detected once. Sequencing used PBMCs. Receptors originate from a woman aged 18-30 years in good health and CMV-seropositive. Both conserved end residues are part of each CDR3. Fields, in order: J gene, V gene, CDR3 protein.

TRBJ1-3 | TRBV2 | CASSREQGTSGNTIYF
TRBJ1-6 | TRBV19 | CASSAWDREPYNSPLHF
TRBJ1-5 | TRBV28 | CASSDRGAYSNQPQHF
TRBJ1-5 | TRBV4-2 | CASRETDYSNQPQHF
TRBJ2-3 | TRBV15 | CATSTLSNSGDTQYF
TRBJ2-1 | TRBV28 | CASPPRGQAYNEQFF
TRBJ2-5 | TRBV11-2 | CASSASSLGPGETQYF
TRBJ1-6 | TRBV9 | CASSEGDRGSYNSPLHF
TRBJ2-5 | TRBV7-2 | CASREPGQGQETQYF
TRBJ2-1 | TRBV19 | CASSELAGGPSSYNEQFF
TRBJ2-1 | TRBV2 | CASKPRDSRYNEQFF
TRBJ1-6 | TRBV2 | CASSQKYQNNSPLHF
TRBJ2-7 | TRBV9 | CASSGSGTANTYEQYF
TRBJ1-5 | TRBV19 | CASSIERTGENQPQHF
TRBJ2-7 | TRBV28 | CASSSALGQSTYEQYF
TRBJ1-4 | TRBV7-6 | CASSLRTDGGANEKLFF
TRBJ2-1 | TRBV5-6 | CASSYGTSYNEQFF
TRBJ2-7 | TRBV7-6 | CASSLQGAGEQYF
TRBJ1-2 | TRBV19 | CASSTPHRGEYGYTF
TRBJ2-7 | TRBV4-1 | CASSPTGPSSYEQYF
TRBJ1-1 | TRBV7-2 | CASSPQGSNTEAFF
TRBJ2-2 | TRBV19 | CASSIGQANTGELFF
TRBJ2-3 | TRBV28 | CASSPKGYGTDTQYF
TRBJ1-2 | TRBV28 | CASSLWDRNYGYTF
TRBJ1-2 | TRBV7-2 | CASSFSGTGQRGYTF
TRBJ2-2 | TRBV10-3 | CATKFRGPSGELFF
TRBJ1-1 | TRBV27 | CASSFGERTEAFF
TRBJ1-5 | TRBV2 | CASSERDMDNQPQHF
TRBJ1-4 | TRBV29-1 | CSVDDGTGEEKLFF
TRBJ2-3 | TRBV9 | CASRPGGAGDTQYF
TRBJ1-1 | TRBV6-1 | CASSRGTEPNTEAFF
TRBJ2-1 | TRBV28 | CASIKPQGGELFF
TRBJ2-1 | TRBV7-9 | CASSPREQFF
TRBJ2-2 | TRBV29-1 | CSVIHRDSRNTGELFF
TRBJ1-2 | TRBV5-4 | CASSSTGDYGYTF
TRBJ1-3 | TRBV28 | CASSPGQVSGNTIYF
TRBJ1-1 | TRBV18 | CASSPPSRGSNTEAFF
TRBJ1-2 | TRBV6-5 | CASSASGLNYGYTF
TRBJ1-4 | TRBV14 | CASSQDRYREKLFF
TRBJ1-2 | TRBV28 | CASSLNGAGGYGYTF
TRBJ2-2 | TRBV5-8 | CASSLGLQGANTGELFF
TRBJ2-5 | TRBV7-2 | CASSLAGGGVQETQYF
TRBJ1-3 | TRBV18 | CASSPLSEISGNTIYF
TRBJ1-3 | TRBV28 | CASSPFSGNTIYF
TRBJ1-5 | TRBV28 | CASREQGLGNQPQHF
TRBJ2-3 | TRBV27 | CASSFRAGQGADTQYF
TRBJ2-6 | TRBV28 | CASSLYPGQPTSGANVLTF
TRBJ2-1 | TRBV5-8 | CASRGGLRSYNEQFF
TRBJ2-1 | TRBV4-1 | CASSQTGNEQFF